Listed below are T cell receptor beta chains from one sample, sequenced in a study of blood T cell repertoires in COVID-19. Data came from immunoSEQ multiplex PCR; TCRdb stores just in-frame clones and leaves some out. The sample holds 75,000 to 90,000 clones, around 82% seen once. Sequences were obtained from peripheral blood. These receptors were obtained from a man in his 60s with COVID-19, enrolled during active disease. CDR3s include the opening cysteine and the closing phenylalanine or tryptophan. Each record gives: V gene, clone size, D gene, J gene, CDR3 protein, CDR3 DNA. The D gene is left open where the match is weak. A row's size may be missing; if present it is once, few, many or a size class.

V gene: TRBV5-1; clone size: -; D gene: TRBD1; J gene: TRBJ1-1; CDR3 protein: CASSLDPQGDTEAFF; CDR3 DNA: TGCGCCAGCAGCTTGGACCCACAGGGGGACACTGAAGCTTTCTTT
V gene: TRBV20-1; clone size: -; D gene: TRBD2; J gene: TRBJ2-1; CDR3 protein: CSASSGRANEQFF; CDR3 DNA: TGCAGTGCTAGTAGCGGGAGGGCCAATGAGCAGTTCTTC
V gene: TRBV9; clone size: few; D gene: TRBD1; J gene: TRBJ2-5; CDR3 protein: CASSVVGTGRETQYF; CDR3 DNA: TGTGCCAGCAGCGTAGTTGGGACAGGGCGGGAGACCCAGTACTTC
V gene: TRBV27; clone size: -; D gene: TRBD1; J gene: TRBJ2-5; CDR3 protein: CASSLGTGGETQYF; CDR3 DNA: TGTGCCAGCAGTTTGGGGACAGGGGGCGAGACCCAGTACTTC
V gene: TRBV27; clone size: -; D gene: -; J gene: TRBJ2-4; CDR3 protein: CASSPLWTWAGAKNIQYF; CDR3 DNA: TGTGCCAGCAGTCCCCTTTGGACTTGGGCCGGGGCCAAAAACATTCAGTACTTC
V gene: TRBV27; clone size: many; D gene: -; J gene: TRBJ2-7; CDR3 protein: CASSFRLAQGAYEQYF; CDR3 DNA: TGTGCCAGCAGTTTCAGATTGGCACAGGGCGCCTACGAGCAGTACTTC
V gene: TRBV7-2; clone size: -; D gene: -; J gene: TRBJ1-2; CDR3 protein: CASSSSGVANYGYTF; CDR3 DNA: TGTGCCAGCAGCTCCTCAGGGGTCGCTAACTATGGCTACACCTTC
V gene: TRBV3-1/TRBV3-2; clone size: -; D gene: -; J gene: TRBJ2-7; CDR3 protein: CASSQSAQVHEQYF; CDR3 DNA: TGTGCCAGCAGCCAATCCGCCCAGGTCCACGAGCAGTACTTC
V gene: TRBV5-1; clone size: -; D gene: TRBD1; J gene: TRBJ2-5; CDR3 protein: CASSITPGQGGETQYF; CDR3 DNA: TGCGCCAGCAGCATAACCCCCGGACAGGGTGGTGAGACCCAGTACTTC
V gene: TRBV7-2; clone size: -; D gene: TRBD1; J gene: TRBJ1-2; CDR3 protein: CASSSGTGSYGYTF; CDR3 DNA: TGTGCCAGCAGCTCCGGGACAGGGAGTTATGGCTACACCTTC
V gene: TRBV7-8; clone size: -; D gene: -; J gene: TRBJ2-7; CDR3 protein: CASSFGALGGTYEQYF; CDR3 DNA: TGTGCCAGCAGCTTTGGGGCCTTGGGTGGCACCTACGAGCAGTACTTC
V gene: TRBV5-6; clone size: once; D gene: TRBD2; J gene: TRBJ2-5; CDR3 protein: CASSSGGRGETQYF; CDR3 DNA: TGTGCCAGCAGCTCGGGGGGGCGAGGTGAGACCCAGTACTTC
V gene: TRBV9; clone size: -; D gene: -; J gene: TRBJ1-5; CDR3 protein: CASSVGGGGQPQHF; CDR3 DNA: TGTGCCAGCAGCGTAGGGGGCGGGGGTCAGCCCCAGCATTTT
V gene: TRBV11-2; clone size: -; D gene: -; J gene: TRBJ2-5; CDR3 protein: CASSSLPGVAETQYF; CDR3 DNA: TGTGCCAGCAGCTCCCTTCCGGGAGTAGCGGAGACCCAGTACTTC
V gene: TRBV6-1; clone size: -; D gene: TRBD1; J gene: TRBJ2-4; CDR3 protein: CASSAGQGDGAKNIQYF; CDR3 DNA: TGTGCCAGCAGTGCGGGACAGGGGGACGGAGCCAAAAACATTCAGTACTTC
V gene: TRBV5-1; clone size: -; D gene: -; J gene: TRBJ1-1; CDR3 protein: CASSLDITSTEAFF; CDR3 DNA: TGCGCCAGCAGCTTGGACATCACCTCGACTGAAGCTTTCTTT
V gene: TRBV7-8; clone size: once; D gene: -; J gene: TRBJ2-2; CDR3 protein: CASSFSGTGELFF; CDR3 DNA: TGTGCCAGCAGCTTCTCGGGCACCGGGGAGCTGTTTTTT
V gene: TRBV5-5; clone size: -; D gene: -; J gene: TRBJ2-7; CDR3 protein: CASSLAALLLDEQYF; CDR3 DNA: TGTGCCAGCAGCTTGGCTGCTCTCCTACTGGACGAGCAGTACTTC
V gene: TRBV7-9; clone size: -; D gene: TRBD2; J gene: TRBJ2-5; CDR3 protein: CASSPGTSGGETQETQYF; CDR3 DNA: TGTGCCAGCAGCCCCGGGACTAGCGGGGGCGAAACCCAAGAGACCCAGTACTTC
V gene: TRBV25-1; clone size: -; D gene: -; J gene: TRBJ2-2; CDR3 protein: CASSERRGELFF; CDR3 DNA: TGTGCCAGCAGTGAAAGGAGAGGGGAGCTGTTTTTT
V gene: TRBV7-9; clone size: -; D gene: TRBD1; J gene: TRBJ1-1; CDR3 protein: CASSSAGTDGAFF; CDR3 DNA: TGTGCCAGCAGCTCCGCCGGGACAGATGGGGCTTTCTTT
V gene: TRBV7-9; clone size: -; D gene: TRBD1; J gene: TRBJ1-4; CDR3 protein: CASSLGDRRDEKLFF; CDR3 DNA: TGTGCCAGCAGCTTAGGGGACAGGCGGGATGAAAAACTGTTTTTT
V gene: TRBV5-1; clone size: -; D gene: TRBD1; J gene: TRBJ2-1; CDR3 protein: CASSLEGQVSYNEQFF; CDR3 DNA: TGCGCCAGCAGCTTGGAAGGACAGGTCAGCTACAATGAGCAGTTCTTC
V gene: TRBV3-1/TRBV3-2; clone size: -; D gene: TRBD1; J gene: TRBJ2-1; CDR3 protein: CASSPQDRVYNEQFF; CDR3 DNA: TGTGCCAGCAGCCCCCAGGACAGGGTCTACAATGAGCAGTTCTTC
V gene: TRBV12-3/TRBV12-4; clone size: -; D gene: -; J gene: TRBJ2-5; CDR3 protein: CASSFNRQETQYF; CDR3 DNA: TGTGCCAGCAGTTTTAACAGGCAAGAGACCCAGTACTTC
V gene: TRBV6-5; clone size: -; D gene: -; J gene: TRBJ1-2; CDR3 protein: CASRGSNYGYTF; CDR3 DNA: TGTGCCAGCAGAGGGAGCAACTATGGCTACACCTTC
V gene: TRBV21-1; clone size: -; D gene: -; J gene: TRBJ2-7; CDR3 protein: CASSKGRDPYPREQYF; CDR3 DNA: TGTGCCAGCAGCAAAGGACGAGATCCTTACCCTAGAGAGCAGTACTTC
V gene: TRBV7-3; clone size: once; D gene: TRBD2; J gene: TRBJ2-3; CDR3 protein: CASSFLGGSTDTQYF; CDR3 DNA: TGTGCCAGCAGCTTCCTTGGCGGGAGCACCGATACGCAGTATTTT